The 27 T cell receptor beta chains below were found in one sample sequenced in a study of T cell changes during pregnancy in multiple sclerosis. Profiled with immunoSEQ multiplex PCR; TCRdb holds only in-frame clones, not every one. The top ten clones hold approximately 3.3% of a sample with tens of thousands of clones, roughly 89% of them seen once. Sample: peripheral blood, taken after pregnancy. The receptors here all came from a female donor in good health, enrolled as a control in a pregnancy study.

The chain carries TRBV9 and TRBJ1-3; 7 bases agree with TRBD1. The CDR3 is 14 amino acids. Losses at the gene ends were 4 bases for V and 4 bases for J; bases not matched to a gene: 5. Germline V gives CDR1 SGDLS, CDR2 YYNGEE. The CDR3 loop reads CASSPRGPGNTIYF. The DNA of the CDR3 is TGTGCCAGCAGCCCAAGGGGGCCCGGAAACACCATATATTTT.

The chain joins TRBV7-2 to TRBJ2-7, with 7 positions matching TRBD1. The junction had 10 bases not matched to a gene; V was cut back by 5 bases and J by 3 bases. The CDR3 contains 15 residues. The germline gives CDR1 SGHTA, CDR2 FQGNSA. CDR3 bases: TGTGCCAGCAGCCCCGAGACAGGGTCCCTCTACGAGCAGTACTTC. Amino acids: CASSPETGSLYEQYF. The variable domain in full, completed from reference TRBV7-2 and TRBJ2-7, reads GAGVSQSPSNKVTEKGKDVELRCDPISGHTALYWYRQSLGQGLEFLIYFQGNSAPDKSGLPSDRFSAERTGGSVSTLTIQRTQQEDSAVYLCASSPETGSLYEQYFGPGTRLTVT.

This chain links TRBV9 with TRBJ2-1; TRBD2 is a possible D gene (6 bases). Looked up from germline, CDR1 is SGDLS and CDR2 is YYNGEE. The length of the CDR3 is 15 residues. The ends were cut back, 0 bases at V and 8 bases at J, with 15 bases in the middle. The CDR3 coding sequence is TGTGCCAGCAGCGTAGCGGGAGATATTTTCGATGAGCAGTTCTTC. This gives the protein CASSVAGDIFDEQFF.

This rearrangement joins TRBV27 to TRBJ2-5, with TRBD1 matching over 7 bases. Looked up from germline, CDR1 is MNHEY and CDR2 is SMNVEV (reference sequence). V lost 5 bases to trimming and J lost 6 bases; unmatched junction nucleotides: 6. There are 13 residues in the CDR3. CDR3 amino acids: CASSVRGRQTQYF. DNA of the CDR3: TGTGCCAGCAGTGTGAGGGGGCGACAGACCCAGTACTTC.

The CDR3 protein is CASIYTGSSYNSPLHF. Written as DNA, the CDR3 is TGTGCCAGCATCTATACAGGAAGCTCCTATAATTCACCCCTCCACTTT. The V call is TRBV6-6, the J call TRBJ1-6; D possibly corresponds to TRBD1 (5 bases). The CDR3 loop spans 16 amino acids. Germline V gives CDR1 MNHNY, CDR2 SVGAGI (reference sequence). Trimming cost V 7 bases and J 0 bases, with 13 bases left between them.

V is TRBV30 and J is TRBJ2-7; possible D gene TRBD2, 6 bases. The V gene's germline CDR1 is GTSNPN and CDR2 SVGIG (reference sequence). The V end was cut by 6 bases, the J end by 0 bases, with 15 bases between. CDR3 length equals 14 residues. The CDR3 loop reads CACDSGGSSYEQYF. CDR3 coding DNA: TGTGCCTGTGATAGCGGAGGGAGCTCCTACGAGCAGTACTTC.

This chain links TRBV7-6 with TRBJ2-1; 11 bases line up with TRBD2. The ends lost 2 bases at V and 7 bases at J; junction bases unmatched: 4. The CDR3 has 15 residues. Germline V gives CDR1 SGHVS, CDR2 FNYEAQ. This CDR3 reads CASSLLAGGPNEQFF. CDR3 bases: TGTGCCAGCAGCTTATTAGCGGGAGGGCCGAATGAGCAGTTCTTC.

The gene calls are TRBV7-3 and TRBJ1-2, with 8 bases lining up with TRBD1. The CDR3 is 17 residues long. Germline CDR1 SGHTA, CDR2 FQGTGA. The ends lost 5 bases at V and 0 bases at J; junction bases unmatched: 11. CDR3 in amino acids: CASSPSGRDRSNYGYTF. The CDR3 nucleotides read TGTGCCAGCAGCCCCTCCGGGCGGGACAGGTCTAACTATGGCTACACCTTC.

This sequence joins TRBV4-3 and TRBJ2-1, with 13 bases that match TRBD2. V shed 6 bases and J 7 bases; nucleotides not matched to a gene: 6. Germline CDR1 LGHNA, CDR2 YSLEER. The CDR3 is 15 residues long. CDR3 sequence reads: CASRRGTSGANEQFF. CDR3 DNA sequence: TGCGCCAGCAGACGCGGGACTAGCGGGGCTAATGAGCAGTTCTTC.

The chain uses TRBV27 and TRBJ2-7, with unresolved D. CDR1 and CDR2 (germline): MNHEY, SMNVEV (reference sequence). The CDR3 is 12 amino acids. Trimming took off 5 bases at V and 0 bases at J, with 5 bases between the two ends. The CDR3 nucleotides read TGTGCCAGCAGTATCAACTCCTACGAGCAGTACTTC. As protein: CASSINSYEQYF.

The J gene is TRBJ1-2, the V gene TRBV27; 9 bases are shared with TRBD1. The CDR3 has 14 amino acids. The V and J ends lost 2 bases and 6 bases, in that order; junction bases with no gene match: 4. Germline V gene lookup returns CDR1 MNHEY and CDR2 SMNVEV (reference sequence). CDR3 amino acids: CASSLDRGGDGYTF. In nucleotides, the CDR3 is TGTGCCAGCAGTTTAGACAGGGGGGGGGATGGCTACACCTTC.

The V gene is TRBV28, the J gene TRBJ1-4; TRBD1 matches 9 bases. J was trimmed by 7 bases and V by 7 bases; bases with no gene match: 19. The germline V gene encodes CDR1 MDHEN and CDR2 SYDVKM. The CDR3 has 18 residues. The CDR3 region is CASKLEGTGPLRSEKLFF. CDR3 coding DNA: TGTGCCAGCAAACTAGAAGGGACAGGGCCCCTACGGAGTGAAAAACTGTTTTTT.

The chain has TRBV7-2 and TRBJ2-1, with no clear D. This CDR3 spans 14 amino acids. The V gene's germline CDR1 is SGHTA and CDR2 FQGNSA. Trimming took 4 bases from V and 12 from J, leaving 19 bases between them. Here the CDR3 reads CASSSRVLESVQFF. The CDR3, as DNA: TGTGCCAGCAGCTCTCGGGTACTGGAGTCTGTGCAGTTCTTC.

The V call is TRBV7-8, the J call TRBJ2-1; 10 positions match TRBD2. This CDR3 region has 17 residues. The germline V gene encodes CDR1 SGHVS and CDR2 FQNEAQ. After removal of 1 base from V and 0 bases from J, the junction contained 3 bases not matched to a gene. As DNA, the CDR3 is TGTGCCAGCAGCTTAGGTAGCGGGAGGCCCTCCTACAATGAGCAGTTCTTC. Amino acids: CASSLGSGRPSYNEQFF.

This chain connects TRBV7-2 to TRBJ1-1; 7 bases align to TRBD1. CDR1 and CDR2 from the germline V gene are SGHTA and FQGNSA. The CDR3 extends over 15 amino acids. V lost 7 bases and J lost 3; bases outside the gene matches: 11. In DNA, the CDR3 is TGTGCCAGCAAACTCCTCAGGGGGTGGGACACTGAAGCTTTCTTT. Translating gives CASKLLRGWDTEAFF.

Concerning this clone itself: The sample holds other DNA sequences that translate to the same CDR3. This chain uses TRBV5-1 with TRBJ2-3; no clear D. Deletions cut 0 bases from V and 0 bases from J, with 5 bases between. Germline CDR1 is SGHRS and CDR2 is YFSETQ. CDR3 length: 14 amino acids. This CDR3 reads CASSLGQSTDTQYF. CDR3 in DNA: TGCGCCAGCAGCTTGGGGCAGAGCACAGATACGCAGTATTTT.

The V and J genes are TRBV27 and TRBJ2-5, with 7 bases lining up with TRBD2. Germline CDR1 is MNHEY and CDR2 is SMNVEV (reference sequence). This CDR3 has 17 residues. V shed 1 base, J shed 4 bases, and the junction held 12 bases outside the gene matches. CDR3 region: CASSLWASGSMGETQYF. CDR3 coding DNA: TGTGCCAGCAGTTTATGGGCTAGCGGATCTATGGGAGAGACCCAGTACTTC.

The V call is TRBV4-1, the J call TRBJ2-3; 15 bases line up with TRBD2. The CDR3 contains 16 residues. The junction had 1 base not matched to a gene; V was cut back by 2 bases and J by 4 bases. Germline CDR1 reads MGHRA; CDR2 reads YSYEKL. CDR3: CASSQRTSGRADTQYF. CDR3 sequence (DNA): TGCGCCAGCAGCCAAAGGACTAGCGGGAGGGCAGATACGCAGTATTTT.

V usage is TRBV27 and J usage is TRBJ1-5; TRBD1 might be the D (5 bases). The length of the CDR3 is 16 residues. Trimming removed 1 base at V and 0 bases at J, with 10 bases between. The germline gives CDR1 MNHEY, CDR2 SMNVEV (reference sequence). The CDR3 loop is CASSLYGDYSNQPQHF. CDR3 bases: TGTGCCAGCAGTTTATATGGGGACTATAGCAATCAGCCCCAGCATTTT.

The chain is built from TRBV30 and TRBJ1-2, with D unclear. Germline V gene data show CDR1 as GTSNPN and CDR2 as SVGIG (reference sequence). Trimming shortened V by 4 bases and J by 4 bases, and 13 bases separated the two germline ends. The CDR3 runs to 13 residues. The DNA of the CDR3 is TGTGCCTGGATAAGCCCCGAGAGCTATGGCTACACCTTC. This codes for CAWISPESYGYTF.

The V call is TRBV5-4, the J call TRBJ2-1; D unresolved. Trimming pared 0 bases from V and 0 bases from J, leaving 7 bases between. The CDR3 is made up of 15 amino acids. The germline V gene has CDR1 SGHNT and CDR2 YYREEE (reference sequence). The CDR3 sequence is CASSLGLSSYNEQFF. The CDR3 DNA follows: TGTGCCAGCAGCTTGGGTCTCTCCTCCTACAATGAGCAGTTCTTC.

Concerning this clone itself: Other DNA sequences from this sample encode an identical CDR3 as well. This CDR3 reads CASSYLTNNQPQHF. The CDR3 region has the DNA TGTGCCAGCAGTTACCTGACAAATAACCAGCCCCAGCATTTT. The chain links TRBV6-5 to TRBJ1-5, with D unclear. Per germline, CDR1 MNHEY and CDR2 SVGAGI. This CDR3 is 14 amino acids long. The V end was cut by 2 bases, the J end by 7 bases, with 12 bases between.

This chain connects TRBV1 to TRBJ2-1; TRBD2 is the table's D call, not checked against the DNA. TRBV1 is given as a pseudogene. This CDR3 comprises 15 residues. This CDR3 reads CTNSLTSGVYNEQFF. Written as DNA, the CDR3 is TGCACCAACTCGTTGACTAGCGGGGTATACAATGAGCAGTTCTTC.

Only one count was recorded for this clone. V usage is TRBV29-1 and J usage is TRBJ2-5; unclear D gene. V was cut by 3 bases and J by 1 base, with 9 bases left in between. The CDR3 covers 13 residues. Germline-derived CDR1 and CDR2 are SQVTM and ANQGSEA. As DNA, the CDR3 is TGCAGCGTTGAGTGGCCCAGCCAAGAGACCCAGTACTTC. Amino acid sequence: CSVEWPSQETQYF.

J is TRBJ2-7 and V is TRBV2, with 11 nucleotides matching TRBD2. With 5 bases clipped from V and 1 base from J, the junction kept 7 bases outside the gene matches. Germline-derived CDR1 and CDR2 are SNHLY and FYNNEI. The CDR3 totals 16 residues. In DNA form, the CDR3 reads TGTGCCAGCAGTTCTATAGCGGGAGGGATTTCCTACGAGCAGTACTTC. Its translation is CASSSIAGGISYEQYF.

CDR3 in amino acids: CASSAPGRVGGYTF. CDR3 nucleotides: TGTGCCAGCAGCGCTCCGGGGAGGGTAGGCGGCTACACCTTC. The V call is TRBV6-1, the J call TRBJ1-2; D gene ambiguous. The length of the CDR3 is 14 residues. Germline-derived CDR1 and CDR2 are MNHNS and SASEGT. V shed 6 bases and J shed 8 bases, with 19 bases lying between them.

The chain is built from TRBV5-1 and TRBJ1-2, with a weak D call TRBD1 (5 bases). This CDR3 has 13 residues. Germline CDR1 reads SGHRS; CDR2 reads YFSETQ. V gave up 4 bases and J gave up 4 bases, with 11 bases separating them. The chain's CDR3 is CASSPTDIYGYTF. Written as DNA, the CDR3 is TGCGCCAGCAGCCCGACAGATATCTATGGCTACACCTTC.